A selection of T cell receptor beta chains follows, all from one sample in a study of blood T cell repertoires in COVID-19. Generated by immunoSEQ multiplex PCR, the TCRdb table keeps only in-frame clones and is missing some. The sample carries about 87,000 clones, around 75% recorded once. Sequenced: peripheral blood. These receptors originate from a woman aged 45 to 65 with acute or convalescent COVID-19. Both conserved end residues are part of each CDR3. Fields, in order: V gene, J gene, D gene, clone size, CDR3 DNA, CDR3 protein. D genes are given only for firm matches. Clone size is shown for a subset of rows, as once, few, many or a class of expanded clone.

>TRBV6-5|TRBJ2-2|NA|NA
TGTGCCAGCAGTTACTCGGCCCCCGGGGAGCTGTTTTTT
CASSYSAPGELFF
>TRBV5-1|TRBJ1-1|TRBD1|few
TGCGCCAGCAGCTTACAGGGGATGTACACTGAAGCTTTCTTT
CASSLQGMYTEAFF
>TRBV27|TRBJ2-5|TRBD1|NA
TGTGCCAGCAGTTCCCGACAGGGGGGAGAGACCCAGTACTTC
CASSSRQGGETQYF
>TRBV30|TRBJ1-3|NA|once
TGTGCCTGGAGTGTACAAGGGGGCTCTGGAAACACCATATATTTT
CAWSVQGGSGNTIYF
>TRBV7-2|TRBJ2-7|TRBD2|NA
TGTGCCAGCAGCTCTCCTGGCCCCGCGGGGGGGAGCCTAGACTACGAGCAGTACTTC
CASSSPGPAGGSLDYEQYF
>TRBV5-1|TRBJ2-7|TRBD2|few
TGCGCCAGCAGCTTGGAACCGGGAGGAAAATACGAGCAGTACTTC
CASSLEPGGKYEQYF
>TRBV4-2|TRBJ1-6|TRBD1|NA
TGTGCCAGCAGCCAGGGGACAGTGGGTTCACCCCTCCACTTT
CASSQGTVGSPLHF
>TRBV3-1/TRBV3-2|TRBJ2-1|TRBD2|NA
TGTGCCAGCAGTCGTGAGCGGGGGGCCTACAATGAGCAGTTCTTC
CASSRERGAYNEQFF
>TRBV5-5|TRBJ1-3|NA|NA
TGTGCCAGCAGCAGAGGACAGTCCTCTGGAAACACCATATATTTT
CASSRGQSSGNTIYF
>TRBV6-5|TRBJ2-7|TRBD1|NA
TGTGCCAGCAGTAACGACAGGGGCGAGCAGTACTTC
CASSNDRGEQYF
>TRBV3-1/TRBV3-2|TRBJ2-5|TRBD1|NA
TGTGCCAGCAGCCAAGTCCGCGACAGGGGGAGCCAAGAGACCCAGTACTTC
CASSQVRDRGSQETQYF
>TRBV7-2|TRBJ2-3|NA|once
TGTGCCAGCAGCTTAAATCCGACTTCTAGCACAGATACGCAGTATTTT
CASSLNPTSSTDTQYF
>TRBV15|TRBJ1-2|TRBD1|NA
TGTGCCACCAGCAGAGATCCCCAGGGGGACGGCTACACCTTC
CATSRDPQGDGYTF
>TRBV27|TRBJ2-2|NA|NA
TGTGCCAGCAGCTTCGGAGGGAGGACCGGGGAGCTGTTTTTT
CASSFGGRTGELFF
>TRBV27|TRBJ1-4|TRBD1|NA
TGTGCCAGCAGTTCGGGACAGGGAAATGAAAAACTGTTTTTT
CASSSGQGNEKLFF
>TRBV3-1/TRBV3-2|TRBJ2-7|TRBD1|NA
TGTGCCAGCAGCCCCGGGACAGGCTTGATGGAGCAGTACTTC
CASSPGTGLMEQYF
>TRBV10-1|TRBJ1-2|NA|NA
TGCGCCAGGACGACCGGGACAAAACGCGGCTACACCTTC
CARTTGTKRGYTF
>TRBV27|TRBJ1-2|TRBD1|NA
TGTGCCAGCAGTCTACGACAGGGGGCGGGAGGCTACACCTTC
CASSLRQGAGGYTF